The sequence of this T cell receptor (beta chain) was determined in a study of cytomegalovirus exposure and HLA in healthy donors. Across the study: A prior study identified 117 million unique TCR beta sequences from 200 million or so T cells. Study-wide results and caveats: Apparent HLA restriction characterized most CMV-associated TCR beta chains in a later analysis. A later analysis reportedly found that, within productive TCRs, an Asian-associated ancestry cluster had fewer N-insertions than the mean observed across the roughly 670 donors.

PCR used 60 Vbeta primers and 13 Jbeta primers. Here immunoSEQ multiplex PCR was the method, and the copy in TCRdb shows in-frame clones only, minus some. This sample yields over 75,000 clones, of which approximately 89% are seen a single time; roughly 9.2% belongs to the top ten. A remark on this clone: No antigen is known for it.

The sequencing input was PBMCs. The TCR sequence derives from a man aged 25-40 years in good health and CMV-seropositive.

CDR3 sequence: CASSLPQGAPHYSNQPQHF. The CDR3 DNA follows: TGTGCCAGCAGCCTCCCACAGGGGGCGCCCCATTATAGCAATCAGCCCCAGCATTTT. This rearrangement joins TRBV21-1 to TRBJ1-5; the table assigns TRBD1, which was not confirmed against the DNA. TRBV21-1 corresponds to a pseudogene. The length of the CDR3 is 19 residues.